The 25 T cell receptor beta chains given below trace back to one sample, sequenced in a study. TCRdb called the RT-PCR reads again in MiXCR, with one record for every CDR3 protein. The sample has about 680,000 distinct CDR3 sequences, 14% seen once. The sample consisted of memory CD4+ T cells from blood. All receptors derive from a female donor in good health, serving as a healthy control.

The chain recombines TRBV11-2 with TRBJ2-3; 7 positions agree with TRBD2. Germline CDR1 and CDR2: SGHAT and FQNNGV. Losses at the gene ends were 8 bases for V and 0 bases for J; bases not matched to a gene: 5. The CDR3 extends over 14 amino acids. CDR3 protein: CASGSGASTDTQYF. Here the CDR3 DNA reads TGTGCCAGCGGGAGCGGGGCCAGCACAGATACGCAGTATTTT.

In this sample, this clonotype turned up a few times. V and J are TRBV9 and TRBJ2-2; 8 bases are shared with TRBD2. Germline loops: CDR1 SGDLS, CDR2 YYNGEE. V was pared by 0 bases and J by 6 bases, with 4 bases of the junction left unmatched. The CDR3 has 15 amino acids. CDR3: CASSVEPGRAGELFF. The CDR3 DNA sequence: TGTGCCAGCAGCGTAGAACCCGGGAGGGCCGGGGAGCTGTTTTTT.

This clonotype was recorded at least ten times. The chain employs TRBV6-5 and TRBJ2-1, with D uncertain. V lost 2 bases and J 1 base, leaving 6 bases between the germline ends. Germline CDR1 is MNHEY and CDR2 is SVGAGI. The CDR3 covers 14 residues. CDR3 protein: CASSYPGSYNEQFF. Here the CDR3 DNA reads TGTGCCAGCAGTTACCCCGGTTCCTACAATGAGCAGTTCTTC.

This clonotype showed up many times. The chain carries TRBV20-1 and TRBJ1-1; the D gene is possibly TRBD1 (6 bases). The CDR3 is 15 amino acids. Germline V CDR1 and CDR2: DFQATT, SNEGSKA (reference sequence). V shed 3 bases and J shed 2 bases, with 16 bases lying between them. CDR3: CSASDVGGVNTEAFF. For the CDR3, the DNA is TGCAGTGCTAGTGATGTCGGGGGCGTCAACACTGAAGCTTTCTTT.

The chain uses TRBV20-1 and TRBJ2-3, with 16 bases identical to TRBD2. The V and J ends lost 7 bases and 2 bases, in that order; junction bases with no gene match: 12. The CDR3 is 18 amino acids. Germline CDR1 and CDR2: DFQATT and SNEGSKA (reference sequence). This CDR3 is CSVTGTSGREGNTDTQYF. The CDR3, as DNA: TGCAGTGTGACGGGGACTAGCGGGAGGGAGGGGAACACAGATACGCAGTATTTT.

This clonotype turned up a few times. The chain uses TRBV27 and TRBJ1-1; D ambiguous. Trimming cost V 0 bases and J 4 bases, with 12 bases left between them. The CDR3 runs to 15 residues. CDR1 MNHEY and CDR2 SMNVEV come from the germline V gene (reference sequence). Written as DNA, the CDR3 is TGTGCCAGCAGTTTATCGGGCGGTTGGAGCACTGAAGCTTTCTTT. It yields the protein CASSLSGGWSTEAFF.

In this sample, this clonotype turned up a few times. The chain carries TRBV6-6 and TRBJ1-5; D remains unclear. Looked up from germline, CDR1 is MNHNY and CDR2 is SVGAGI (reference sequence). With 0 bases removed from V and 5 bases from J, the gap between germline ends came to 5 bases. The CDR3 totals 13 residues. The CDR3 loop is CASSYSIDQPQHF. CDR3 nucleotide sequence: TGTGCCAGCAGTTACTCGATAGATCAGCCCCAGCATTTT.

This clonotype was counted at least ten times. J is TRBJ2-3 and V is TRBV20-1; D unclear. Germline loops: CDR1 DFQATT, CDR2 SNEGSKA (reference sequence). Trimming shortened V by 2 bases and J by 3 bases, and 12 bases separated the two germline ends. CDR3 size: 14 residues. The CDR3 loop is CSARTARMTDTQYF. The DNA of the CDR3 is TGCAGTGCTAGAACCGCGCGTATGACAGATACGCAGTATTTT.

The chain combines TRBV7-2 with TRBJ2-3; tentative D call: TRBD1 (6 bases). Trimming left V 5 bases short and J 8 bases short, with 20 bases between. Germline V lookup: CDR1 SGHTA, CDR2 FQGNSA. The CDR3 length is 15 residues. The CDR3 reads CASSGQLTPESTQYF. CDR3 in DNA: TGTGCCAGCAGCGGACAGCTAACCCCAGAATCTACGCAGTATTTT. Full variable domain (remainder filled in from reference TRBV7-2 and TRBJ2-3): GAGVSQSPSNKVTEKGKDVELRCDPISGHTALYWYRQSLGQGLEFLIYFQGNSAPDKSGLPSDRFSAERTGGSVSTLTIQRTQQEDSAVYLCASSGQLTPESTQYFGPGTRLTVL.

This clonotype turned up a few times. V and J are TRBV5-1 and TRBJ2-5; D gene uncertain. Germline V gives CDR1 SGHRS, CDR2 YFSETQ. Trimming shortened V by 6 bases and J by 3 bases, and 9 bases separated the two germline ends. The CDR3 loop spans 12 amino acids. The CDR3 bases are TGCGCCAGCACCATGAATGAAGAGACCCAGTACTTC. Its protein is CASTMNEETQYF.

The gene calls are TRBV7-6 and TRBJ2-2; 11 bases are shared with TRBD2. The V gene's germline CDR1 is SGHVS and CDR2 FNYEAQ. The CDR3 runs 16 residues. Trimming cost V 5 bases and J 3 bases; bases outside gene matches: 5. In nucleotides, the CDR3 is TGTGCCAGCAGCCTTCAGGGACTAGCGGACACCGGGGAGCTGTTTTTT. Protein product: CASSLQGLADTGELFF.

This chain joins TRBV9 and TRBJ2-1; tentative D call: TRBD2 (6 bases). V lost 0 bases and J 0 bases, leaving 7 bases between the germline ends. The CDR3 consists of 15 residues. The germline V gene has CDR1 SGDLS and CDR2 YYNGEE. CDR3 protein: CASSVGGNSYNEQFF. In DNA, the CDR3 is TGTGCCAGCAGCGTAGGCGGGAACTCCTACAATGAGCAGTTCTTC.

This clonotype was counted ten times or more. V gene TRBV29-1 combines with J gene TRBJ2-7, with D maybe TRBD2 (7 bases). Looked up from germline, CDR1 is SQVTM and CDR2 is ANQGSEA. V was clipped by 3 bases and J by 6 bases, with 12 bases between them. The CDR3 is 12 amino acids. CDR3 sequence reads: CSVDLGGGEQYF. The CDR3 DNA reads TGCAGCGTTGACCTAGGGGGGGGCGAGCAGTACTTC.

V usage is TRBV3-1 and J usage is TRBJ1-3; D unresolved. Germline V lookup: CDR1 LGHDT, CDR2 YNNKEL (reference sequence). CDR3 length: 13 amino acids. Trimming left V 3 bases short and J 6 bases short, with 9 bases between. This CDR3 is CASSHRRQNTIYF. The CDR3 DNA reads TGTGCCAGCAGCCACAGGCGTCAAAACACCATATATTTT.

V is TRBV5-1 and J is TRBJ2-1; 7 bases line up with TRBD1. Germline V lookup: CDR1 SGHRS, CDR2 YFSETQ. J was trimmed by 5 bases and V by 3 bases; bases with no gene match: 11. This CDR3 contains 16 residues. CDR3 region: CASSYRVIGTDNEQFF. In DNA, the CDR3 is TGCGCCAGCAGCTACAGAGTGATCGGGACAGACAATGAGCAGTTCTTC.

In its sample, this clonotype was seen many times. The CDR3 DNA reads as TGTGCCATCAGTATCGGGGCCGCTTACGAGCAGTACTTC. This translates into CAISIGAAYEQYF. The chain is built from TRBV10-3 and TRBJ2-7; the D gene could be TRBD1 or TRBD2 (5 bases each). V gave up 5 bases and J gave up 4 bases, with 12 bases separating them. This CDR3 has 13 residues. Germline CDR1 ENHRY, CDR2 SYGVKD.

This clonotype has a count of ten or more. This chain joins TRBV20-1 and TRBJ1-5; a possible D gene is TRBD1 (6 bases). Germline lookup yields CDR1 DFQATT and CDR2 SNEGSKA (reference sequence). The CDR3 totals 15 residues. Trimming cost V 6 bases and J 1 base, with 16 bases left between them. CDR3 DNA: TGCAGTGCGATAGCGAAGGGACAAAGCAATCAGCCCCAGCATTTT. This sequence encodes CSAIAKGQSNQPQHF.

This clonotype was seen repeatedly, ten times or more. The chain joins TRBV5-6 to TRBJ1-1; 7 bases are a match to TRBD1. The CDR3 is 15 amino acids. Germline CDR1 and CDR2: SGHDT and YYEEEE. V shed 0 bases and J 6 bases; nucleotides not matched to a gene: 8. DNA of the CDR3: TGTGCCAGCAGCTTGGAGGGGGCATTTCGGGCTGAAGCTTTCTTT. Residues: CASSLEGAFRAEAFF.

J is TRBJ1-2 and V is TRBV27; D is unresolved. The CDR3 is made up of 13 amino acids. The V end lost 2 bases, the J end lost 3 bases, and 7 bases lay between the germline ends. CDR1 MNHEY and CDR2 SMNVEV come from the germline V gene (reference sequence). CDR3 bases: TGTGCCAGCAGTTTAGGCAGGCACTATGGCTACACCTTC. It codes for CASSLGRHYGYTF.

The CDR3 nucleotides read TGCGCCAGCAGCCAAGCTTCCGGGGTAGAGTATGGCTACACCTTC. It translates to CASSQASGVEYGYTF. This rearrangement joins TRBV4-3 to TRBJ1-2, with no clear D. The germline gives CDR1 LGHNA, CDR2 YSLEER. The CDR3 is 15 residues long. V lost 1 base and J 5 bases, leaving 14 bases between the germline ends.

This clonotype was seen a few times. The rearrangement links TRBV28 to TRBJ2-7; D is uncertain. This CDR3 has 13 amino acids. Germline V gene data show CDR1 as MDHEN and CDR2 as SYDVKM. Between the trimmed V and J ends, which lost 3 bases and 3 bases, there was a span of 9 bases. The CDR3 sequence is CASSLTRNYEQYF. CDR3 DNA: TGTGCCAGCAGTTTGACAAGGAACTACGAGCAGTACTTC. Using reference TRBV28 and TRBJ2-7 for the parts outside the CDR3, the full variable domain is DVKVTQSSRYLVKRTGEKVFLECVQDMDHENMFWYRQDPGLGLRLIYFSYDVKMKEKGDIPEGYSVSREKKERFSLILESASTNQTSMYLCASSLTRNYEQYFGPGTRLTVT.

This chain links TRBV7-2 with TRBJ2-7; 8 bases are shared with TRBD2. V lost 4 bases to trimming and J lost 4 bases; unmatched junction nucleotides: 6. Germline V gives CDR1 SGHTA, CDR2 FQGNSA. The CDR3 runs 14 residues. As DNA, the CDR3 is TGTGCCAGCAGCTCCTATCCGGGGGGGTACGAGCAGTACTTC. Its protein product is CASSSYPGGYEQYF.

V usage is TRBV7-2 and J usage is TRBJ2-6, with D possibly called TRBD1 or TRBD2 (6 bases each). Trimming removed 3 bases from V and 2 bases from J, with 14 bases in between. The length of the CDR3 is 17 residues. Germline V gives CDR1 SGHTA, CDR2 FQGNSA. The CDR3 sequence is CASSLGWGAPGANVLTF. CDR3 bases: TGTGCCAGCAGCTTGGGCTGGGGGGCCCCTGGGGCCAACGTCCTGACTTTC.

This clonotype occurred a few times. The gene calls are TRBV10-3 and TRBJ1-1, with TRBD1 matching 9 bases. CDR3 length: 18 residues. The J segment lost 1 base and the V segment lost 3 bases, leaving 12 bases of the junction unmatched. Germline CDR1 ENHRY, CDR2 SYGVKD. For the CDR3, the DNA is TGTGCCATCAGTGAAATTCCGGGGACAGGGATGGAGAACACTGAAGCTTTCTTT. Translation: CAISEIPGTGMENTEAFF.

This chain joins TRBV28 and TRBJ2-1; 9 positions match TRBD2. V gave up 5 bases and J gave up 5 bases; unmatched junction bases: 10. The CDR3 is 16 residues long. Germline values: CDR1 MDHEN, CDR2 SYDVKM. This CDR3 is CASSTPLSGGHNEQFF. CDR3 in DNA: TGTGCCAGCAGTACCCCCCTTAGCGGGGGACACAATGAGCAGTTCTTC.